This TCR beta chain was recorded in a study of blood T cell repertoires in COVID-19. Trimming left V 3 bases short and J 2 bases short, with 9 bases between. Germline V gene data show CDR1 as SGHNT and CDR2 as YENEEA. CDR3 length: 14 amino acids. The assay was immunoSEQ multiplex PCR, and TCRdb's table has in-frame clones only and misses some. Of around 290,000 clones detected, roughly 86% appear once; the ten largest clones hold approximately 2.4%. Sequencing was done on a sample of PBMCs or T cells enriched from blood (not recorded which). V and J are TRBV11-3 and TRBJ2-3; weak D call: TRBD2 (5 bases). The clonotype originates from a young woman who had recovered from COVID-19. CDR3 DNA: TGTGCCAGCAGCTTCTCTAGCATCACAGATACGCAGTATTTT. Translation: CASSFSSITDTQYF. The whole variable domain, remainder taken from reference TRBV11-3 and TRBJ2-3, is EAGVVQSPRYKIIEKKQPVAFWCNPISGHNTLYWYLQNLGQGPELLIRYENEEAVDDSQLPKDRFSAERLKGVDSTLKIQPAELGDSAVYLCASSFSSITDTQYFGPGTRLTVL.